The T cell receptor (beta chain) under discussion was sequenced for a study of regulatory T cells in long-lasting Graves disease. Per the germline V gene, CDR1 is GTSNPN and CDR2 is SVGIG (reference sequence). The CDR3 loop spans 15 amino acids. V gave up 4 bases and J gave up 3 bases, with 16 bases separating them. Described time point: newly diagnosed GD, antithyroid drugs for less than 3 months. There was RNA extracted from PBMCs, and the TCR library was made from it. Relying on iRepertoire HTBI primers and Arm-PCR of CDR3 regions, the team built TCR beta libraries. Study processing details: Overall, samples carried 62 TRBV and approximately 14 TRBJ segments. One entry per CDR3 protein, called by TCRdb with MiXCR from the multiplex PCR reads. These V and J calls originate from TCRdb's pipeline instead of the authors' own analysis. This repertoire shows fewer than 450,000 distinct CDR3 sequences, about 15% found once; its top ten account for about 8%.

The sample was also linked to a second study, of T cells in Graves' hyperthyroidism and ophthalmopathy.

The specimen comprised peripheral blood mononuclear cells (PBMCs), sampled at new diagnosis, from a patient treated with antithyroid drugs. The TCR originated in a woman in her thirties or forties with Graves disease. The chain recombines TRBV30 with TRBJ2-1; D might be TRBD2 (6 bases). The CDR3 loop is CAWNQDAGIYNEQFF. The DNA of the CDR3 is TGTGCCTGGAATCAAGACGCGGGAATCTACAATGAGCAGTTCTTC. Full variable domain (remainder filled in from reference TRBV30 and TRBJ2-1): SQTIHQWPATLVQPVGSPLSLECTVEGTSNPNLYWYRQAAGRGLQLLFYSVGIGQISSEVPQNLSASRPQDRQFILSSKKLLLSDSGFYLCAWNQDAGIYNEQFFGPGTRLTVL.